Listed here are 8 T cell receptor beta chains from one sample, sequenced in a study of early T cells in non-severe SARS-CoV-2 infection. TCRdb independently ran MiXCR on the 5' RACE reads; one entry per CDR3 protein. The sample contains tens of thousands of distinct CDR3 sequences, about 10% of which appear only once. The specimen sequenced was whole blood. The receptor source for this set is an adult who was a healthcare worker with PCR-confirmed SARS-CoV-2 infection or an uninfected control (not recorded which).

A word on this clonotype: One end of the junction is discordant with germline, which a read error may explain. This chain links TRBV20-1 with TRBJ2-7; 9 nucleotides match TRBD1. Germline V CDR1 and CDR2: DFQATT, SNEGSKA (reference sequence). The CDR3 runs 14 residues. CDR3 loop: CSTRDPQGADEQYF. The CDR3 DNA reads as TGCAGTACTAGAGATCCACAGGGGGCGGACGAGCAGTACTTC.

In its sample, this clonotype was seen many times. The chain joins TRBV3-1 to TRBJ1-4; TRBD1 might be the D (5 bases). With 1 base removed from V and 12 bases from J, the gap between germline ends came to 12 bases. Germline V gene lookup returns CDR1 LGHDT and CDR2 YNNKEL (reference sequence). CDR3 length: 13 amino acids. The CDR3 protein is CASSQVGTRELFF. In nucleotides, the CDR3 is TGTGCCAGCAGCCAAGTGGGGACCCGGGAACTGTTTTTT.

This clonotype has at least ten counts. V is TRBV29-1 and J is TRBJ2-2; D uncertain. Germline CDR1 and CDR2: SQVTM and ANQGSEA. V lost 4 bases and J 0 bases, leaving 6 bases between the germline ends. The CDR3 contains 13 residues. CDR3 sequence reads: CSVGESNTGELFF. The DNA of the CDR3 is TGCAGCGTTGGGGAATCGAACACCGGGGAGCTGTTTTTT.

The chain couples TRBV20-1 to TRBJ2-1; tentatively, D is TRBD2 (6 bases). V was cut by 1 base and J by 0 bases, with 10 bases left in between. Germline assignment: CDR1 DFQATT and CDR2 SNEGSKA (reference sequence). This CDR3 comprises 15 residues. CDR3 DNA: TGCAGTGCTAGAGGGAGGGCTAGCTCCTACAATGAGCAGTTCTTC. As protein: CSARGRASSYNEQFF.

The CDR3 DNA reads TGCAGTGCCAGGCGAGATGACAGTACAGATACGCAGTATTTT. This gives the protein CSARRDDSTDTQYF. This chain links TRBV20-1 with TRBJ2-3, with D maybe TRBD1 (5 bases). The germline gives CDR1 DFQATT, CDR2 SNEGSKA (reference sequence). The CDR3 is 14 residues long. The V and J ends lost 6 bases and 3 bases respectively, with 16 bases between them.

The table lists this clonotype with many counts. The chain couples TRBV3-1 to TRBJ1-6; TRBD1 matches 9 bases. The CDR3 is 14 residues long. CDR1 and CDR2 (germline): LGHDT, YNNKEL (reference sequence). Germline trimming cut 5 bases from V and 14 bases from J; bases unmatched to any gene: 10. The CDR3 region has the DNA TGTGCCAGCAGCGCCAGGGACAGGGCAGCGGCCCTCCACTTT. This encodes CASSARDRAAALHF.

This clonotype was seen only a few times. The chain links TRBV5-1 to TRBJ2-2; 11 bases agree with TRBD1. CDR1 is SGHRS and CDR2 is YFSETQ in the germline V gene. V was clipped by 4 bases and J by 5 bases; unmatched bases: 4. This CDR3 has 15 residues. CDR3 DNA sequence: TGCGCCAGCAGCCCCGGGACAGGGGGAACCGGGGAGCTGTTTTTT. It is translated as CASSPGTGGTGELFF.

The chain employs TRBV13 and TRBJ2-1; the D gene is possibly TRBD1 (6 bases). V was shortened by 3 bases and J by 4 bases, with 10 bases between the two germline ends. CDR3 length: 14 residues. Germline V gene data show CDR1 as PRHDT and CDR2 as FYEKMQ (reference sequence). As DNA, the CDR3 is TGTGCCAGCAGCTTGGGGGCCTGGTACAATGAGCAGTTCTTC. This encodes CASSLGAWYNEQFF. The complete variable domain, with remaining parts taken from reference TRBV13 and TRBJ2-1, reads AAGVIQSPRHLIKEKRETATLKCYPIPRHDTVYWYQQGPGQDPQFLISFYEKMQSDKGSIPDRFSAQQFSDYHSELNMSSLELGDSALYFCASSLGAWYNEQFFGPGTRLTVL.